This T cell receptor (beta chain) was captured in a study of cytomegalovirus exposure and HLA in healthy donors. Study-level findings and limits: Later analysis identified several of the most significant clusters that appeared linked to common viral pathogens. Usually a TCR sequence was rare, but some public TCRs were found in many donors.

CDR1 is SEHNR and CDR2 is FQNEAQ in the germline V gene (reference sequence). This CDR3 is 13 amino acids long. As concerns this clone: Its antigen is as yet unknown. One end of the junction is discordant with germline, which a read error may explain.

The primer mix had 60 Vbeta and 13 Jbeta primers. Some clones are missing from TCRdb's copy, which holds only in-frame ones; the method was immunoSEQ multiplex PCR. The top ten hold 2% to 2.5% of the sample, which has 250,000 to 350,000 clones, roughly 70% seen once. This TCR derives from a female donor in good health and CMV-seronegative. The sequencing sample was made of PBMCs. The chain recombines TRBV7-9 with TRBJ1-1, with TRBD1 matching over 9 bases. CDR3 protein: CSSRKTGGTEAFF. The CDR3 bases are TGTTCCAGCAGAAAGACAGGGGGCACTGAAGCTTTCTTT.